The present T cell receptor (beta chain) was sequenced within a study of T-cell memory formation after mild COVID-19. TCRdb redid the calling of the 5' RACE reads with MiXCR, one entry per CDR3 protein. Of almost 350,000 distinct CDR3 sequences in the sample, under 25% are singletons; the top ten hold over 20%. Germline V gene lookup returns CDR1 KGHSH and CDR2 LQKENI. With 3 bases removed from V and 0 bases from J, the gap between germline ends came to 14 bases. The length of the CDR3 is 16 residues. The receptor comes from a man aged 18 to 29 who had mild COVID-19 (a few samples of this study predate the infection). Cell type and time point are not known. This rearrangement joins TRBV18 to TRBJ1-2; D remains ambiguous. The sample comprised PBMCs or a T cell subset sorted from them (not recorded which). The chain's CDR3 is CASSPVGAEANYGYTF. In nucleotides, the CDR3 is TGTGCCAGCTCACCGGTTGGAGCCGAAGCTAACTATGGCTACACCTTC.